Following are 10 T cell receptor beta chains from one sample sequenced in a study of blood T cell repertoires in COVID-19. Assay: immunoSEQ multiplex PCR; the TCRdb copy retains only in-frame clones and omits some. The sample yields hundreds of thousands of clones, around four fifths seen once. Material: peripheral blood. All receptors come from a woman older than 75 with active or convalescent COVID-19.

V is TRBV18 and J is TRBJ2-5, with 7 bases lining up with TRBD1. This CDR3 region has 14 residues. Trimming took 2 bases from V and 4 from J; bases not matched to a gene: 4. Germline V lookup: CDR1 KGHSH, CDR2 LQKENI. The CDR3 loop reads CASSPTTGRETQYF. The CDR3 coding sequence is TGTGCCAGCTCACCAACGACAGGGAGAGAGACCCAGTACTTC.

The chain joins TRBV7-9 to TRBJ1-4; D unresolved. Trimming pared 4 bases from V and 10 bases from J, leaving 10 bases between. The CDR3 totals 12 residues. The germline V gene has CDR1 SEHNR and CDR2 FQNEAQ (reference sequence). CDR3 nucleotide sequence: TGTGCCAGCAGCTACCTAACGGGAAAACTGTTTTTT. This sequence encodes CASSYLTGKLFF.

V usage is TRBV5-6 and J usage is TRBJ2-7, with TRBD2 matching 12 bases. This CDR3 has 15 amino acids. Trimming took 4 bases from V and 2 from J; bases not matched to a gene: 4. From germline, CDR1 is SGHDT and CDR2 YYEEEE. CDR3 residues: CASSRTSGNPYEQYF. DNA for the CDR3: TGTGCCAGCAGCCGGACTAGCGGGAATCCCTACGAGCAGTACTTC.

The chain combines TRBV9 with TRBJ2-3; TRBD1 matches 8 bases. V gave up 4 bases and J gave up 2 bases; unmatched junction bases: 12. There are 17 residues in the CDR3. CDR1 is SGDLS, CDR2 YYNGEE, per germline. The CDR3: CASSPTGTGSATDTQYF. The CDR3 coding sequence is TGTGCCAGCAGCCCGACCGGGACAGGTTCGGCCACAGATACGCAGTATTTT.

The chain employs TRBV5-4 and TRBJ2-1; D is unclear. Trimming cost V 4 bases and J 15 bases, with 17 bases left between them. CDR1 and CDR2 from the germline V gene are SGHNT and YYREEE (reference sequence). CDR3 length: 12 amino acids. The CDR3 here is CASSNDPRQMFF. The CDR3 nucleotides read TGTGCCAGCAGCAATGATCCGAGGCAGATGTTCTTC.

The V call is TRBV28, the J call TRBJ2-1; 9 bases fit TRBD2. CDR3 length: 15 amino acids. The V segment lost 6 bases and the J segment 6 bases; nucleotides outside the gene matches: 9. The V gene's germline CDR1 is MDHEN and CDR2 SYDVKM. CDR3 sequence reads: CASSGAGGSLNEQFF. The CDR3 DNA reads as TGTGCCAGCAGCGGAGCGGGGGGAAGCCTCAATGAGCAGTTCTTC.

The CDR3 DNA follows: TGTGCCAGCAACCAACCCTTCACAGGGGGGGACACTGAAGCTTTCTTT. It encodes CASNQPFTGGDTEAFF. This chain joins TRBV6-6 and TRBJ1-1, with 8 bases that match TRBD1. The junction had 13 bases not matched to a gene; V was cut back by 7 bases and J by 3 bases. In germline, CDR1 is MNHNY, CDR2 SVGAGI (reference sequence). The CDR3 contains 16 residues.

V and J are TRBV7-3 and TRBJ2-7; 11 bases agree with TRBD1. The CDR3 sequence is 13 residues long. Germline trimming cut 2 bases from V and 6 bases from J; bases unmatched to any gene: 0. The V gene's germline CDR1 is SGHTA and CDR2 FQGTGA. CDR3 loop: CASSLGTGGEQYF. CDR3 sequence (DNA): TGTGCCAGCAGCTTAGGGACAGGGGGCGAGCAGTACTTC.

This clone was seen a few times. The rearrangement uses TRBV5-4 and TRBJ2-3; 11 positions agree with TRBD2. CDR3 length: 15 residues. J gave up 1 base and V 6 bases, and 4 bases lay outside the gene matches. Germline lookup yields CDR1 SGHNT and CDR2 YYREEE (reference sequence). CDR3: CASKLGLAGTDTQYF. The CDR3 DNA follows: TGTGCCAGCAAATTGGGACTAGCGGGCACAGATACGCAGTATTTT.

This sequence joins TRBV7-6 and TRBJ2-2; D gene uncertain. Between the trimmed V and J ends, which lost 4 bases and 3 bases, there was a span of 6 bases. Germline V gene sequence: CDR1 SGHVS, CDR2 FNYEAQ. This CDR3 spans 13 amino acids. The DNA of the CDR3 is TGTGCCAGCAGCTCTGTTCACACCGGGGAGCTGTTTTTT. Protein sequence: CASSSVHTGELFF.